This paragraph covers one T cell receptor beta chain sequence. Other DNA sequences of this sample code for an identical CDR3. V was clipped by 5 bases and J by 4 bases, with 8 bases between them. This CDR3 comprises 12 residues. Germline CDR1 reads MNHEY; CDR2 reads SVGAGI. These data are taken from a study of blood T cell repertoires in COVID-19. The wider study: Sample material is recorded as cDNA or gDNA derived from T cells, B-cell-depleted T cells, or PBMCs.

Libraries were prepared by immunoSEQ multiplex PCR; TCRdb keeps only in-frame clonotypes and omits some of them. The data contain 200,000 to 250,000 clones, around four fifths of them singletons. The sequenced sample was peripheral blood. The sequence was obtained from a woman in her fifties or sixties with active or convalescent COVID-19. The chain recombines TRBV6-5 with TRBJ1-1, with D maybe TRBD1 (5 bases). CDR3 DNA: TGTGCCAGCAGTCGGGGGTCCACTGAAGCTTTCTTT. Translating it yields CASSRGSTEAFF.